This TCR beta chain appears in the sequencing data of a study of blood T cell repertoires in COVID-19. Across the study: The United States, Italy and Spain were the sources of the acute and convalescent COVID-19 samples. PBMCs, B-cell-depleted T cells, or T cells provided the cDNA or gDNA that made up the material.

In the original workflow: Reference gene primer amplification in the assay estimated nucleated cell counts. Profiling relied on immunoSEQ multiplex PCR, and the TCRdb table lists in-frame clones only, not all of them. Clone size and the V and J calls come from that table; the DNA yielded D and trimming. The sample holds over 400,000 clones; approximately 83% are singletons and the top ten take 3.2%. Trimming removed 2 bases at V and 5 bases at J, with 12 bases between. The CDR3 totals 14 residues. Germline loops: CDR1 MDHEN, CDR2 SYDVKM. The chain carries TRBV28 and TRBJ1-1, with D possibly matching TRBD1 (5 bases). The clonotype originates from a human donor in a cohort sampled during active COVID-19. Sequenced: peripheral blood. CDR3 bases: TGTGCCAGCAGTTTAACAGGCCGCTTGACTGAAGCTTTCTTT. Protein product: CASSLTGRLTEAFF.